This TCR beta chain was sequenced during a study of T cell responses to AZD1222 COVID-19 vaccine. General study results and limits: The CD4 TCRs associated with vaccination extended across spike and predominated at 160-218 and 743-854. Among the donors, most were white British and more were female, and clonal diversity was possibly underestimated. Recipients of two AZD1222 doses showed rising Spike-specific TCR breadth and depth.

On this clone itself: Its antigen remains unknown.

Sequencing was performed with immunoSEQ multiplex PCR; in TCRdb, only in-frame clones are kept and a portion is missing. The sample contains 120,000 or so clones, around 85% of which appear only once. V lost 4 bases and J lost 1, with 14 bases in between. There are 15 residues in the CDR3. Germline V gene data show CDR1 as SGDLS and CDR2 as YYNGEE. The clonotype originates from an adult in good health. V usage is TRBV9 and J usage is TRBJ1-2, with D unresolved. The sample in question was peripheral blood, obtained on day 0 of AZD1222 vaccination. CDR3 sequence (DNA): TGTGCCAGCAGCCCTTTTGACGGTGATAACTATGGCTACACCTTC. As protein: CASSPFDGDNYGYTF.